A single sample gave rise to the 9 T cell receptor beta chains below, sequenced in a study of beta chain features in type 1 diabetes. All of the isolated RNA was reverse transcribed, so expressed TCRB transcripts were sequenced. The data were produced by immunoSEQ multiplex PCR, yet TCRdb's version contains in-frame clones alone and is incomplete. This table holds about 180,000 clones, roughly an eighth found once. Material for sequencing was central memory CD4+ T cells from blood. The receptors here all came from a woman aged 18-35 years in good health.

This clone was seen a few times. The rearrangement joins TRBV21-1 to TRBJ1-5; the listed D gene, TRBD1, was not tested against the DNA. TRBV21-1 corresponds to a pseudogene. The CDR3 runs to 16 residues. The DNA of the CDR3 is TGTGCCAGCAGCTACCGGGACAGTTATAGCAATCAGCCCCAGCATTTT. It encodes CASSYRDSYSNQPQHF.

The chain couples TRBV29-1 to TRBJ2-2; TRBD2 aligns across 10 bases. There are 14 residues in the CDR3. The germline CDR1 and CDR2 sequences are SQVTM and ANQGSEA. Losses at the gene ends were 5 bases for V and 4 bases for J; bases not matched to a gene: 4. CDR3 DNA: TGCAGCGTTCAGCCTAGCGGGAGCACCGGGGAGCTGTTTTTT. Protein sequence: CSVQPSGSTGELFF.

This clone turned up a few times. The chain is built from TRBV9 and TRBJ2-5; D may be TRBD1 (6 bases). Near its end, the DNA agrees better with TRBJ2-7, so the J call may be wrong. The V gene's germline CDR1 is SGDLS and CDR2 YYNGEE. There are 14 residues in the CDR3. CDR3 in amino acids: CASSTGHTIYEQYF. The DNA of the CDR3 is TGTGCCAGCAGCACGGGACACACGATCTACGAGCAGTACTTC.

This clone was observed a handful of times. The gene calls are TRBV18 and TRBJ2-7; 7 nucleotides align to TRBD1. The CDR3 extends over 14 amino acids. CDR1 is KGHSH, CDR2 LQKENI, per germline. V was pared by 6 bases and J by 6 bases, with 11 bases of the junction left unmatched. The CDR3 protein is CASSGFTGAPEQYF. The CDR3, as DNA: TGTGCCAGCTCGGGATTCACAGGGGCGCCCGAGCAGTACTTC.

This clone was seen a few times. The chain combines TRBV7-2 with TRBJ2-7; D is possibly TRBD1 (6 bases). This CDR3 comprises 14 residues. Germline CDR1 SGHTA, CDR2 FQGNSA. Between the trimmed V and J ends, which lost 3 bases and 3 bases, there was a span of 12 bases. CDR3 in amino acids: CASSLSQGSYEQYF. CDR3 DNA: TGTGCCAGCAGCTTGAGCCAGGGGAGCTACGAGCAGTACTTC.

The rearrangement links TRBV19 to TRBJ1-2, with D unclear. Trimming removed 3 bases from V and 0 bases from J, with 8 bases in between. CDR1 is LNHDA, CDR2 SQIVND, per germline (reference sequence). This CDR3 comprises 14 residues. CDR3 sequence: CASSIYSTNYGYTF. CDR3 sequence (DNA): TGTGCCAGTAGTATTTACAGCACTAACTATGGCTACACCTTC. Variable domain in full (rest from reference TRBV19 and TRBJ1-2): DGGITQSPKYLFRKEGQNVTLSCEQNLNHDAMYWYRQDPGQGLRLIYYSQIVNDFQKGDIAEGYSVSREKKESFPLTVTSAQKNPTAFYLCASSIYSTNYGYTFGSGTRLTVV.

The rearrangement joins TRBV29-1 to TRBJ2-3, with D tentatively TRBD1 (5 bases). Germline V gene lookup returns CDR1 SQVTM and CDR2 ANQGSEA. The CDR3 is made up of 11 amino acids. CDR3 sequence reads: CGAGFTDTQYF. Written as DNA, the CDR3 is TGCGGGGCAGGGTTCACAGATACGCAGTATTTT.

The chain has TRBV4-2 and TRBJ2-2; TRBD2 matches at 8 bases. From germline, CDR1 is LGHNA and CDR2 YNFKEQ. With 1 base clipped from V and 3 bases from J, the junction kept 7 bases outside the gene matches. CDR3 length equals 17 residues. The CDR3 reads CASSQVSAGAYTGELFF. The DNA of the CDR3 is TGTGCCAGCAGCCAAGTATCAGCGGGAGCTTACACCGGGGAGCTGTTTTTT.

The V gene is TRBV7-3, the J gene TRBJ1-1; D not resolved. The CDR3 consists of 13 residues. Germline V gene sequence: CDR1 SGHTA, CDR2 FQGTGA. Between the trimmed V and J ends, which lost 2 bases and 1 base, there was a span of 5 bases. The CDR3 DNA follows: TGTGCCAGCAGCTTAGGCACGAACACTGAAGCTTTCTTT. This codes for CASSLGTNTEAFF.